The 18 T cell receptor beta chains below all came from one sample that was sequenced in a study of T cells in tuberculosis. TCRdb's copy holds only in-frame clones and misses some; the assay was immunoSEQ multiplex PCR. The sample carries over 40,000 clones, roughly 96% recorded once. What was sequenced was PBMCs. These receptor sequences come from a donor aged 10-29 years with latent tuberculosis or without tuberculosis infection.

The chain carries TRBV29-1 and TRBJ2-7; tentative D call: TRBD2 (5 bases). Looked up from germline, CDR1 is SQVTM and CDR2 is ANQGSEA. Trimming left V 6 bases short and J 4 bases short, with 10 bases between. There are 11 residues in the CDR3. The CDR3 DNA reads TGCAGCGTCTCGGGGTCGTACGAGCAGTACTTC. It specifies CSVSGSYEQYF.

The chain employs TRBV7-7 and TRBJ2-1; D gene uncertain. Germline values: CDR1 SSHAT, CDR2 FNYEAQ (reference sequence). V dropped 5 bases and J dropped 0 bases, with 11 bases sitting between them. The CDR3 is 15 amino acids. CDR3: CASSLGPSSYNEQFF. The CDR3, as DNA: TGTGCCAGCAGCCTCGGTCCGAGCTCCTACAATGAGCAGTTCTTC. Supplemented by reference TRBV7-7 and TRBJ2-1, the full variable domain reads GAGVSQSPRYKVTKRGQDVTLRCDPISSHATLYWYQQALGQGPEFLTYFNYEAQPDKSGLPSDRFSAERPEGSISTLTIQRTEQRDSAMYRCASSLGPSSYNEQFFGPGTRLTVL.

V usage is TRBV6-5 and J usage is TRBJ2-5, with 9 positions matching TRBD1. Trimming cost V 0 bases and J 5 bases; bases outside gene matches: 7. The CDR3 length is 16 residues. Germline CDR1 and CDR2: MNHEY and SVGAGI. The CDR3, as DNA: TGTGCCAGCAGTTACTCGCGGACAGGGGTCATGGAGACCCAGTACTTC. Translation: CASSYSRTGVMETQYF.

This clone was seen only a few times. This sequence joins TRBV30 and TRBJ1-2; D ambiguous. Looked up from germline, CDR1 is GTSNPN and CDR2 is SVGIG (reference sequence). This CDR3 has 16 amino acids. The V and J ends lost 3 bases and 4 bases respectively, with 21 bases between them. Here the CDR3 DNA reads TGTGCCTGGAGGATGCGGGCCAAGGGTTTCTCCTATGGCTACACCTTC. Amino acid sequence: CAWRMRAKGFSYGYTF.

The chain has TRBV30 and TRBJ1-1, with 10 bases aligning to TRBD1. Trimming cost V 5 bases and J 2 bases; bases outside gene matches: 8. Germline V gene sequence: CDR1 GTSNPN, CDR2 SVGIG (reference sequence). This CDR3 contains 15 residues. The DNA for the CDR3 is TGTGCCTGGGGAAGGACAGGGGGACTCAACACTGAAGCTTTCTTT. Encoded protein: CAWGRTGGLNTEAFF.

This chain's CDR3 is CASSPQGGNQPQHF. Here the CDR3 DNA reads TGTGCCAGCAGTCCCCAGGGAGGGAATCAGCCCCAGCATTTT. The chain is built from TRBV27 and TRBJ1-5; D is possibly TRBD1 (5 bases). The CDR3 runs to 14 residues. Trimming shortened V by 5 bases and J by 4 bases, and 12 bases separated the two germline ends. Germline V CDR1 and CDR2: MNHEY, SMNVEV (reference sequence).

CDR3 sequence reads: CATARLAGINNEQFF. CDR3 DNA sequence: TGCGCCACCGCACGACTAGCGGGAATCAACAATGAGCAGTTCTTC. The chain recombines TRBV4-1 with TRBJ2-1, with TRBD2 matching 11 bases. CDR3 length: 15 amino acids. Germline trimming cut 10 bases from V and 5 bases from J; bases unmatched to any gene: 10. Germline loops: CDR1 MGHRA, CDR2 YSYEKL.

The CDR3 bases are TGTGCCAGCAGTTTTGGACAGTCTAATCAGCCCCAGCATTTT. This gives the protein CASSFGQSNQPQHF. The V gene is TRBV27, the J gene TRBJ1-5; a possible D gene is TRBD1 (6 bases). The CDR3 sequence is 14 residues long. The V gene lost 3 bases and the J gene lost 4 bases, with 10 bases spanning the gap. CDR1 is MNHEY and CDR2 is SMNVEV in the germline V gene (reference sequence).

The V gene is TRBV6-6, the J gene TRBJ1-2, with D possibly matching TRBD1 (5 bases). The germline CDR1 and CDR2 sequences are MNHNY and SVGAGI (reference sequence). The CDR3 runs 13 residues. V shed 6 bases and J shed 2 bases, with 10 bases lying between them. CDR3 sequence: CASRPRQNYGYTF. CDR3 DNA: TGTGCCAGCAGACCTCGACAGAACTATGGCTACACCTTC.

The V gene is TRBV19, the J gene TRBJ1-2; D is perhaps TRBD1 (5 bases). Deletions cut 4 bases from V and 4 bases from J, with 13 bases between. This CDR3 is built from 14 residues. Germline V gives CDR1 LNHDA, CDR2 SQIVND (reference sequence). The CDR3 DNA reads TGTGCCAGTAGTACCCAAGACAGATTCTATGGCTACACCTTC. Its translation is CASSTQDRFYGYTF.

The rearrangement joins TRBV10-1 to TRBJ2-7, with TRBD1 matching over 9 bases. With 0 bases clipped from V and 3 bases from J, the junction kept 3 bases outside the gene matches. The CDR3 has 15 amino acids. Per germline, CDR1 WNHNN and CDR2 SYGVQD (reference sequence). The CDR3, as DNA: TGCGCCAGCAGTGAGTCTAGGGACAGGGACTACGAGCAGTACTTC. This encodes CASSESRDRDYEQYF.

The gene calls are TRBV7-6 and TRBJ2-7; maybe TRBD2 (5 bases). In germline, CDR1 is SGHVS, CDR2 FNYEAQ. There are 13 residues in the CDR3. Trimming pared 5 bases from V and 2 bases from J, leaving 10 bases between. As DNA, the CDR3 is TGTGCCAGCAGCCCGCCGGGGACCTACGAGCAGTACTTC. Protein sequence: CASSPPGTYEQYF.

The rearrangement links TRBV6-5 to TRBJ2-1; D perhaps matches TRBD2 (6 bases). The germline V and J ends were trimmed by 1 base and 9 bases, with 13 bases remaining between them. This CDR3 region has 14 residues. Germline-derived CDR1 and CDR2 are MNHEY and SVGAGI. DNA for the CDR3: TGTGCCAGCAGTTACTATTCGGGAGTTGGTGAGCAGTTCTTC. This translates into CASSYYSGVGEQFF.

The chain links TRBV7-3 to TRBJ2-1, with D possibly being TRBD2 (7 bases). The CDR3 loop spans 14 amino acids. The V end was cut by 5 bases, the J end by 8 bases, with 16 bases between. The germline CDR1 and CDR2 sequences are SGHTA and FQGTGA. CDR3 DNA: TGTGCCAGCAGCCCCATAAGGGGGGGGGATGAGCAGTTCTTC. It specifies CASSPIRGGDEQFF. Full variable domain (missing parts from reference TRBV7-3 and TRBJ2-1): GAGVSQTPSNKVTEKGKYVELRCDPISGHTALYWYRQSLGQGPEFLIYFQGTGAADDSGLPNDRFFAVRPEGSVSTLKIQRTERGDSAVYLCASSPIRGGDEQFFGPGTRLTVL.

The genes are TRBV5-4 and TRBJ2-2; tentatively, D is TRBD2 (6 bases). The CDR3 is 16 residues long. CDR1 SGHNT and CDR2 YYREEE come from the germline V gene (reference sequence). Trimming removed 2 bases from V and 2 bases from J, with 13 bases in between. CDR3 loop: CASSFDGGTNTGELFF. In nucleotides, the CDR3 is TGTGCCAGCAGCTTCGACGGGGGAACAAACACCGGGGAGCTGTTTTTT.

The rearrangement links TRBV5-6 to TRBJ2-7; 10 nucleotides align to TRBD2. The V and J ends lost 1 base and 1 base, in that order; junction bases with no gene match: 2. The CDR3 has 15 residues. The germline V gene has CDR1 SGHDT and CDR2 YYEEEE. The CDR3 coding sequence is TGTGCCAGCAGCTTGATGACTAGCGGGTCCTACGAGCAGTACTTC. Amino acids: CASSLMTSGSYEQYF. The complete variable domain, with remaining parts taken from reference TRBV5-6 and TRBJ2-7, reads DAGVTQSPTHLIKTRGQQVTLRCSPKSGHDTVSWYQQALGQGPQFIFQYYEEEERQRGNFPDRFSGHQFPNYSSELNVNALLLGDSALYLCASSLMTSGSYEQYFGPGTRLTVT.

The J gene is TRBJ1-2, the V gene TRBV5-1; maybe TRBD1 (5 bases). Germline values: CDR1 SGHRS, CDR2 YFSETQ. The V end lost 4 bases, the J end lost 5 bases, and 18 bases lay between the germline ends. The CDR3 length is 15 residues. In DNA form, the CDR3 reads TGCGCCAGCAGCCCCGAAACCGGGGGGAATTATGGCTACACCTTC. It specifies CASSPETGGNYGYTF.

This clone was counted once. The chain couples TRBV27 to TRBJ1-2; 9 bases are shared with TRBD1. Per germline, CDR1 MNHEY and CDR2 SMNVEV (reference sequence). Trimming removed 6 bases from V and 3 bases from J; junction bases left unmatched: 8. The CDR3 contains 15 residues. The CDR3 DNA reads TGTGCCAGCAGGGAAACAGGGGGCACGGACTATGGCTACACCTTC. Its translation is CASRETGGTDYGYTF.